The 25 T cell receptor delta chains given below trace back to one sample, sequenced in a study of Vδ1+ human thymocytes. The antigens for these receptors are not known. Findings and limits, study-wide: Thymic TRG and TRD repertoires appeared highly polyclonal.

RNA was extracted from the cells and then reverse transcribed. Multiplex PCR used pooled V-gene forward primers and a constant-region reverse primer to amplify CDR3s. TCRdb re-processed the multiplex PCR reads using CATT. The table records tens of thousands of delta-chain clones, more than 15% of them present only once. The sample was Vdelta1+ gamma-delta thymocytes from the thymus. Subset described: FACS-sorted CD3+ TCRalphabeta- TCRVdelta1+ TCRVdelta2- thymocytes. The receptors originated from a boy younger than two who had congenital heart surgery.

This clone showed up just a few times. The V call is TRDV1, the J call TRDJ1, with 9 bases fitting TRDD3. The V gene end was trimmed by 1 base and the J gene end by 2 bases; junction bases not matched to a gene: 17. Looked up from germline, CDR1 is TSWWSYY and CDR2 is QGS. The CDR3 spans 20 residues. The CDR3 nucleotides are TGTGCTCTTGGGGAACCAGGTGCTCTACGGGGGATACCTCGGACCGATAAACTCATCTTT. Protein: CALGEPGALRGIPRTDKLIF.

This clone was recorded a few times. The chain couples TRDV3 to TRDJ2; possibly TRDD2 for D (6 bases). The CDR3 covers 16 residues. Germline V gene sequence: CDR1 TVYSNPD, CDR2 GDNSRS (reference sequence). Trimming pared 1 base from V and 3 bases from J, leaving 18 bases between. Written as DNA, the CDR3 is TGTGCCTTTATCCCTCCTACTAGGGGAATGACAGCACAACTCTTCTTT. It translates to CAFIPPTRGMTAQLFF.

V is TRDV1 and J is TRDJ1, with D possibly matching TRDD2 (5 bases). Looked up from germline, CDR1 is TSWWSYY and CDR2 is QGS. This CDR3 comprises 19 residues. V lost 3 bases, J lost 0 bases, and 23 bases lay in between. CDR3 bases: TGTGCTCTTGGGGAGCCGATCCTTCTTCCAGACGGCGACACCGATAAACTCATCTTT. Its translation is CALGEPILLPDGDTDKLIF.

The chain carries TRDV1 and TRDJ1; TRDD2 might be the D (9 bases). The length of the CDR3 is 21 residues. Trimming shortened V by 0 bases and J by 4 bases, and 30 bases separated the two germline ends. Germline V gene data show CDR1 as TSWWSYY and CDR2 as QGS. CDR3 sequence reads: CALGELCGPFLRFWGSDKLIF. CDR3 nucleotide sequence: TGTGCTCTTGGGGAACTCTGTGGTCCCTTCCTACGTTTCTGGGGGAGCGATAAACTCATCTTT.

The chain has TRDV1 and TRDJ1; 11 nucleotides agree with TRDD3. There are 19 residues in the CDR3. Trimming removed 2 bases from V and 0 bases from J; junction bases left unmatched: 11. Germline CDR1 reads TSWWSYY; CDR2 reads QGS. The CDR3 sequence: CALGEGYKLGDSHTDKLIF. The CDR3 DNA reads as TGTGCTCTTGGGGAAGGATACAAACTGGGGGATAGTCACACCGATAAACTCATCTTT.

This clone appeared a few times. The rearrangement joins TRDV1 to TRDJ1; D could derive from TRDD2 or TRDD3 (6 bases each). The CDR3 has 24 amino acids. Trimming took 0 bases from V and 3 from J, leaving 38 bases between them. Germline V gives CDR1 TSWWSYY, CDR2 QGS. The CDR3 reads CALGELKWLLPSSTGILSPDKLIF. For the CDR3, the DNA is TGTGCTCTTGGGGAACTTAAATGGCTTCTTCCTTCGTCTACTGGGATTCTCTCACCCGATAAACTCATCTTT.

The rearrangement joins TRDV1 to TRDJ1; D unresolved. CDR1 and CDR2 (germline): TSWWSYY, QGS. Between the trimmed V and J ends, which lost 2 bases and 3 bases, there was a span of 19 bases. The CDR3 runs 17 residues. This CDR3 is CALGEIRRGATADKLIF. In DNA, the CDR3 is TGTGCTCTTGGGGAAATTCGTAGAGGGGCAACCGCCGATAAACTCATCTTT.

The V and J genes are TRDV2 and TRDJ1; D might be TRDD3 (5 bases). Germline V gene lookup returns CDR1 GEAIGNYY and CDR2 EKD. This CDR3 contains 11 residues. V was trimmed by 4 bases and J by 10 bases, leaving 12 bases between them. The CDR3 region is CACEGSGILIF. CDR3 in DNA: TGTGCCTGTGAGGGATCGGGTATACTCATCTTT.

The chain links TRDV1 to TRDJ1, with 9 bases fitting TRDD3. J lost 0 bases, V lost 8 bases, and 13 bases had no gene match. The CDR3 covers 17 residues. CDR1 is TSWWSYY and CDR2 is QGS in the germline V gene. The CDR3, as DNA: TGTGCTCTTCGAAGGTTACTGGGGGACGTGTACACCGATAAACTCATCTTT. This gives the protein CALRRLLGDVYTDKLIF.

This clone came up a few times. The V gene is TRDV1, the J gene TRDJ1; TRDD2 aligns across 9 bases. Trimming removed 0 bases from V and 0 bases from J; junction bases left unmatched: 5. Germline V gene data show CDR1 as TSWWSYY and CDR2 as QGS. The CDR3 loop spans 17 amino acids. This CDR3 reads CALGELPSYVYTDKLIF. As DNA, the CDR3 is TGTGCTCTTGGGGAACTGCCTTCCTACGTTTACACCGATAAACTCATCTTT.

This clone was observed a handful of times. The V gene is TRDV1, the J gene TRDJ1, with D perhaps matching TRDD2 or TRDD3 (5 bases each). CDR1 and CDR2 from the germline V gene are TSWWSYY and QGS. This CDR3 spans 20 amino acids. The germline V and J ends were trimmed by 2 bases and 6 bases, with 31 bases remaining between them. CDR3 coding DNA: TGTGCTCTTGGGGAATTTCACGGCCTACGAGGTCCCTGGGATCCATATAAACTCATCTTT. This gives the protein CALGEFHGLRGPWDPYKLIF.

In its sample, this clone was seen a few times. The chain carries TRDV1 and TRDJ1; D call uncertain. V was trimmed by 0 bases and J by 0 bases, leaving 17 bases between them. The CDR3 is 18 amino acids. Germline CDR1 reads TSWWSYY; CDR2 reads QGS. The CDR3: CALGELTCISSYTDKLIF. CDR3 DNA sequence: TGTGCTCTTGGGGAACTGACCTGTATATCCTCGTACACCGATAAACTCATCTTT.

V and J are TRDV1 and TRDJ1, with TRDD3 identical over 10 bases. The CDR3 runs 20 residues. The germline V gene encodes CDR1 TSWWSYY and CDR2 QGS. V shed 0 bases, J shed 1 base, and the junction held 14 bases outside the gene matches. The CDR3: CALGELPRHWGITFTDKLIF. Written as DNA, the CDR3 is TGTGCTCTTGGGGAACTACCCCGCCACTGGGGGATCACCTTCACCGATAAACTCATCTTT.

This clone was seen only a few times. V is TRDV1 and J is TRDJ1; TRDD3 aligns across 11 bases. Trimming removed 3 bases from V and 0 bases from J; junction bases left unmatched: 9. The CDR3 spans 18 residues. The germline V gene has CDR1 TSWWSYY and CDR2 QGS. CDR3 in amino acids: CALGEHSSGGYHTDKLIF. In DNA form, the CDR3 reads TGTGCTCTTGGGGAGCATTCCTCTGGGGGATACCACACCGATAAACTCATCTTT.

This sequence joins TRDV1 and TRDJ1; 12 bases agree with TRDD3. V lost 3 bases to trimming and J lost 0 bases; unmatched junction nucleotides: 11. Germline V CDR1 and CDR2: TSWWSYY, QGS. The CDR3 has 19 amino acids. CDR3 nucleotide sequence: TGTGCTCTTGGGGAGGCCTTCAACTGGGGGATACCTTACACCGATAAACTCATCTTT. It yields the protein CALGEAFNWGIPYTDKLIF.

In this sample, this clone turned up a few times. The chain is built from TRDV1 and TRDJ1; 12 nucleotides match TRDD3. V lost 2 bases to trimming and J lost 3 bases; unmatched junction nucleotides: 19. Germline CDR1 and CDR2: TSWWSYY and QGS. The CDR3 has 21 amino acids. In DNA form, the CDR3 reads TGTGCTCTTGGGGAAGGTGGAACGTGCTGGGGGATACGCTGTCAGGCCGATAAACTCATCTTT. Encoded protein: CALGEGGTCWGIRCQADKLIF.

The rearrangement uses TRDV1 and TRDJ1; 12 bases agree with TRDD3. This CDR3 region has 19 residues. Germline assignment: CDR1 TSWWSYY and CDR2 QGS. Trimming at V came to 5 bases and at J to 0 bases, leaving 13 bases not matched to a gene. This CDR3 reads CALGTAFFTGGYYTDKLIF. Here the CDR3 DNA reads TGTGCTCTTGGGACCGCCTTCTTTACTGGGGGATACTACACCGATAAACTCATCTTT.

This clone was counted between two and nine times. The gene calls are TRDV1 and TRDJ1; 9 bases align to TRDD3. Unmatched junction bases numbered 18, after V lost 3 bases and J lost 1 base. Germline assignment: CDR1 TSWWSYY and CDR2 QGS. This CDR3 contains 20 residues. Here the CDR3 DNA reads TGTGCTCTTGGGGAGGTTCCTGTTCCTTACTGGGGGACCTCCACCGATAAACTCATCTTT. Amino acid sequence: CALGEVPVPYWGTSTDKLIF.

The chain has TRDV1 and TRDJ1; TRDD2 aligns across 9 bases. The V gene end was trimmed by 3 bases and the J gene end by 6 bases; junction bases not matched to a gene: 17. The CDR3 contains 18 residues. Germline lookup yields CDR1 TSWWSYY and CDR2 QGS. The CDR3 DNA sequence: TGTGCTCTTGGGGAGCATAAGGCCTTCCTACTCCCTGCCTATAAACTCATCTTT. Protein sequence: CALGEHKAFLLPAYKLIF.

V and J are TRDV1 and TRDJ1; 11 nucleotides match TRDD3. V lost 1 base and J lost 2; bases outside the gene matches: 21. Germline lookup yields CDR1 TSWWSYY and CDR2 QGS. The CDR3 totals 22 residues. CDR3 bases: TGTGCTCTTGGGGAACAGCGGGCGATACTGGGGGATAAGGTTGGAAGGACCGATAAACTCATCTTT. It is translated as CALGEQRAILGDKVGRTDKLIF.

This clone was seen more than once but under ten times. J is TRDJ1 and V is TRDV1; 11 bases agree with TRDD3. The J segment lost 7 bases and the V segment lost 0 bases, leaving 22 bases of the junction unmatched. The CDR3 loop spans 21 amino acids. The germline CDR1 and CDR2 sequences are TSWWSYY and QGS. CDR3 loop: CALGELPSCLGDTSGAGKLIF. The CDR3 bases are TGTGCTCTTGGGGAACTTCCTTCCTGTCTGGGGGATACTAGCGGGGCCGGTAAACTCATCTTT.

V is TRDV1 and J is TRDJ1; 13 bases match TRDD3. CDR3 size: 23 residues. The V and J ends lost 1 base and 4 bases, in that order; junction bases with no gene match: 24. CDR1 and CDR2 (germline): TSWWSYY, QGS. The CDR3 DNA reads as TGTGCTCTTGGGGAACCAGACTCACACTGGGGGATACGCGCGTTCTGCCCCATCGATAAACTCATCTTT. Its translation: CALGEPDSHWGIRAFCPIDKLIF.

J is TRDJ1 and V is TRDV1; TRDD3 aligns across 9 bases. The CDR3 spans 16 residues. V shed 4 bases and J 7 bases; nucleotides not matched to a gene: 13. CDR1 and CDR2 (germline): TSWWSYY, QGS. The CDR3 sequence is CALGVISGGFVSKLIF. The CDR3 DNA reads as TGTGCTCTTGGGGTGATATCTGGGGGATTCGTGTCTAAACTCATCTTT.

This clone was seen more than once but under ten times. The J gene is TRDJ1, the V gene TRDV1; 9 bases are a match to TRDD3. V lost 1 base and J lost 10; bases outside the gene matches: 16. There are 17 residues in the CDR3. The germline gives CDR1 TSWWSYY, CDR2 QGS. CDR3 DNA: TGTGCTCTTGGGGAACCCCATGGGGGATATGGGAGGGATCGACTCATCTTT. This codes for CALGEPHGGYGRDRLIF.

This clone occurred a few times. One junction end disagrees with the germline gene, perhaps due to a read error. The chain uses TRDV1 and TRDJ1, with a tentative D call TRDD2 (6 bases). The CDR3 is made up of 18 amino acids. Germline V lookup: CDR1 TSWWSYY, CDR2 QGS. CDR3 sequence (DNA): TGTGCCCTTGGGGAACTAGTGCTGGGTCCTACCTACACCGATAAACTCATCTTT. Translating it yields CALGELVLGPTYTDKLIF.